This T cell receptor (beta chain) was sequenced during a study of shared clonotypes between healthy human individuals. Study results and limitations: Non-shared clonotypes were found to have lower generation probabilities than the clonotypes that were shared by all four of the sorted-subset donors. Represented genetic and exposure-history diversity was restricted by having few donors.

With regard to this clone: Its target is unknown.

Memory CD4+ cells were the fraction left after CD45RA+ naive selection. Generated by immunoSEQ multiplex PCR, the TCRdb table keeps only in-frame clones and is missing some. The sample carries approximately 2,000,000 clones, 80% to 95% recorded once. The receptor was isolated from a man younger than 30 in good health. Some clones in this sample may be carry-over from other donors' samples. Input material: naive CD4+ T cells from PBMCs. The subset here: CD45RA+ positively selected.

CDR3 DNA sequence: TGTGCAAGTCGCTTACTTCCCATTTCGGGACAAATATCAAGAACAGATACGCAGTATTTT. This translates into CASRLLPISGQISRTDTQYF. The V and J genes are TRBV12-2 and TRBJ2-3; whether TRBD1, the table's D call, matches the DNA was not checked. TRBV12-2 is reported as a pseudogene. The CDR3 has 20 residues.